This T cell receptor (beta chain) originates from a study of blood T cell repertoires in COVID-19. Overall study context: Samples of COVID-19 (acute and convalescent) were obtained from the United States, Italy and Spain.

This study enrolled people aged roughly 18 to 100 from about 26 US geographic areas. Trimming stripped 6 bases from V and 3 bases from J, with 9 bases between. Per germline, CDR1 MGHDK and CDR2 SYGVNS. The CDR3 totals 12 residues. In the authors' methods: Amplified reference gene primers provided the basis for estimating nucleated cell counts. This table comes from immunoSEQ multiplex PCR, and its TCRdb copy is limited to in-frame clones, with some not included. D and trimming come from the DNA, and the V and J calls and clone size come from that table. The table records about 210,000 clones, 80% to 90% of them present only once.

The rearrangement joins TRBV25-1 to TRBJ2-7; no firm D call. The sequencing input was PBMCs or T cells enriched from blood (not recorded which). The clonotype comes from a man younger than 30 with acute COVID-19. The CDR3 here is CASSQANYEQYF. The CDR3 nucleotides read TGTGCCAGCAGCCAAGCAAACTACGAGCAGTACTTC.